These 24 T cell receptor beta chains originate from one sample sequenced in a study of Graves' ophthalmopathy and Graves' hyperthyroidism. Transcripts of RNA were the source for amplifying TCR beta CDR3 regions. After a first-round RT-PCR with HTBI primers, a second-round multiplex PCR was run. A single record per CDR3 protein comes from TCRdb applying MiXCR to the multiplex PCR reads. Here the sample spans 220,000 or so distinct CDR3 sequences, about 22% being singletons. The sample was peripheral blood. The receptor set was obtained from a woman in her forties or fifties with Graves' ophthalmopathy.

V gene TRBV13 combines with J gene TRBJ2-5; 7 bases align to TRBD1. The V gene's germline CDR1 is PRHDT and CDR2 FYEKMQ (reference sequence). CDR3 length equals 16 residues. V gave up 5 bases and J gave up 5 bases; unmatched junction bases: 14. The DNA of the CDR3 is TGTGCCAGCAGCACCCGACAGGGAGTCTACGGGGAGACCCAGTACTTC. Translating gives CASSTRQGVYGETQYF.

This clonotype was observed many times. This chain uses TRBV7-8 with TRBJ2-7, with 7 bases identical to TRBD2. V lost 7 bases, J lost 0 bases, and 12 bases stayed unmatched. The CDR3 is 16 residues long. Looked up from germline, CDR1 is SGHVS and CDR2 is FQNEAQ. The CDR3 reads CASTPGAGTSSYEQYF. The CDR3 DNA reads TGTGCCAGCACCCCTGGAGCGGGAACCAGCTCCTACGAGCAGTACTTC.

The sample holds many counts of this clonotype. Here the CDR3 DNA reads TGTGCCTGGAAATCGGGCAGGCCCATGGGTAAAGGTTCACCCCTCCACTTT. Translating it yields CAWKSGRPMGKGSPLHF. The gene calls are TRBV30 and TRBJ1-6; the D is unclear. This CDR3 is 17 amino acids long. The V gene lost 4 bases and the J gene lost 9 bases, with 25 bases spanning the gap. Germline V gene lookup returns CDR1 GTSNPN and CDR2 SVGIG (reference sequence).

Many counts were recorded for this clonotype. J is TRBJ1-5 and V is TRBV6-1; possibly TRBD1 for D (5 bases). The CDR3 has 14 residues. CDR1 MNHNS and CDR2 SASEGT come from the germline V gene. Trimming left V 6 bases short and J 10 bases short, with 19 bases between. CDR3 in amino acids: CASRQELGGLPQHF. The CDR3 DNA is TGTGCCAGCAGGCAGGAGCTTGGGGGTTTACCCCAGCATTTT.

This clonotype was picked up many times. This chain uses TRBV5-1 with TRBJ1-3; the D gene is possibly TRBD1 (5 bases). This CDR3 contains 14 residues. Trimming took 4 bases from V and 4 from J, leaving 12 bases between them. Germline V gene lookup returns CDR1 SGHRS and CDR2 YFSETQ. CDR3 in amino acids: CASSPQAGGNTIYF. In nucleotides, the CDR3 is TGCGCCAGCAGCCCTCAAGCAGGGGGAAACACCATATATTTT.

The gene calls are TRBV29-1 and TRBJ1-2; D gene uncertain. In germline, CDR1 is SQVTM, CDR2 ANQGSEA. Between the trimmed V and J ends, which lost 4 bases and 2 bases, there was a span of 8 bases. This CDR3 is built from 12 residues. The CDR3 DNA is TGCAGCGTTGTTGGTGAAAACTATGGCTACACCTTC. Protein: CSVVGENYGYTF.

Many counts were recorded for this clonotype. The DNA for the CDR3 is TGTGCCAGCAGCCAACGCGGAGGGGAAGCTTTCTTT. Translation gives CASSQRGGEAFF. The chain uses TRBV3-1 and TRBJ1-1; no firm D call. Germline lookup yields CDR1 LGHDT and CDR2 YNNKEL (reference sequence). With 2 bases removed from V and 8 bases from J, the gap between germline ends came to 9 bases. CDR3 size: 12 residues.

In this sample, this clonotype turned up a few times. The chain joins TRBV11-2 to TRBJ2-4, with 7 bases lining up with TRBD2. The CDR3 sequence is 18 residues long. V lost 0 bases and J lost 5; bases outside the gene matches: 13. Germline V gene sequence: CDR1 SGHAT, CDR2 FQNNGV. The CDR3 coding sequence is TGTGCCAGCAGCTTAGATCATGTGGGGAGGGCCCAGGAAAACATTCAGTACTTC. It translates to CASSLDHVGRAQENIQYF.

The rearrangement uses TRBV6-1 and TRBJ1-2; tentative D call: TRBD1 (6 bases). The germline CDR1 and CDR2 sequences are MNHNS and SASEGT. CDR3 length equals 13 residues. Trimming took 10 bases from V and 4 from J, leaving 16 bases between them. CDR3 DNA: TGTGCCACCATACACCAGGGGCGCTATGGCTACACCTTC. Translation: CATIHQGRYGYTF.

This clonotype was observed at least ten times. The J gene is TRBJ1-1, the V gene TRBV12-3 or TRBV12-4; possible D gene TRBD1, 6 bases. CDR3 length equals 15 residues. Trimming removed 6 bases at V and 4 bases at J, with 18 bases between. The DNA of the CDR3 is TGTGCCAGCAGCCCCCCCCGGGGGCCTCTCACTGAAGCTTTCTTT. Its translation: CASSPPRGPLTEAFF.

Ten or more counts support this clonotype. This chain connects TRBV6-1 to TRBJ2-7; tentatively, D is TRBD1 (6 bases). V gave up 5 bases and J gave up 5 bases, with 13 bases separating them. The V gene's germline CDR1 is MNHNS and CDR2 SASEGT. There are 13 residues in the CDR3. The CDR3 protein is CASSPMGANEQYF. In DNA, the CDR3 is TGTGCCAGCAGTCCCATGGGGGCAAACGAGCAGTACTTC.

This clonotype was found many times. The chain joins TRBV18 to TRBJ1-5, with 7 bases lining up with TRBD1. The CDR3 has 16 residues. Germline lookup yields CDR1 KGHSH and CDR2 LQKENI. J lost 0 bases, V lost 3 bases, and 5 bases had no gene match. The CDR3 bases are TGTGCCAGCTCACCGAGACAGGGAAATAGCAATCAGCCCCAGCATTTT. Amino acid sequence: CASSPRQGNSNQPQHF.

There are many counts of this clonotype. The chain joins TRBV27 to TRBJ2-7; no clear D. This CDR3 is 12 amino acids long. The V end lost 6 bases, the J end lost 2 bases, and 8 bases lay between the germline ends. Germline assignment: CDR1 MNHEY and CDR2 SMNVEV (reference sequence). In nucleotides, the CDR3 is TGTGCCAGCAGCTGCACAGCCTACGAGCAGTACTTC. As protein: CASSCTAYEQYF.

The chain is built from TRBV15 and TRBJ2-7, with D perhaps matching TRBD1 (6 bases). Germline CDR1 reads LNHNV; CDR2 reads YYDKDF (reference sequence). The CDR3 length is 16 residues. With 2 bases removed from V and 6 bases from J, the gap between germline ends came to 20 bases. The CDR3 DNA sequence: TGTGCCACCAGCAGACGGTCCGGGACAAAGGGATCCGAGCAGTACTTC. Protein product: CATSRRSGTKGSEQYF.

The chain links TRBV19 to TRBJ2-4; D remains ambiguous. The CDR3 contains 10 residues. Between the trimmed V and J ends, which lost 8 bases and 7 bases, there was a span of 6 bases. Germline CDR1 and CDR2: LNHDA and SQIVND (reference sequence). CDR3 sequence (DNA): TGTGCCAGTGGCAGGAACATTCAGTACTTC. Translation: CASGRNIQYF.

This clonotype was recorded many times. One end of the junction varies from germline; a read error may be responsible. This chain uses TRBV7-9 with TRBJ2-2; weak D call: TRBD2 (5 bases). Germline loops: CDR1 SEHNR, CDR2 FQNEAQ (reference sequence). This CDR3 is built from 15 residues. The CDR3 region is CASSLGSSNTGELSF. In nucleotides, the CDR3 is TGTGCCAGCAGCTTAGGTAGCAGTAACACCGGGGAGCTGTCTTTT.

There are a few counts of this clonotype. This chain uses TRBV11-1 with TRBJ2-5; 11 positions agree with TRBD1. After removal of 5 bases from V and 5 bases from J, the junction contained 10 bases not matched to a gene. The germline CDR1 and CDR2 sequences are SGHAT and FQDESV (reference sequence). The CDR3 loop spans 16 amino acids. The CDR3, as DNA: TGTGCCAGCAGCACCCGGACAGGGGGCGTCGGGGAGACCCAGTACTTC. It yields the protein CASSTRTGGVGETQYF.

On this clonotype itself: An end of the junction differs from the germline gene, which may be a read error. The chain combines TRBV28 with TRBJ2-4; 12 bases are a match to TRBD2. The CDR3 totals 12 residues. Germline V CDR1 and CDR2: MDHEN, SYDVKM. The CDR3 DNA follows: TGTGCCAGCAGTTTTACGACTAGCGGGAGACACTTC. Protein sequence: CASSFTTSGRHF.

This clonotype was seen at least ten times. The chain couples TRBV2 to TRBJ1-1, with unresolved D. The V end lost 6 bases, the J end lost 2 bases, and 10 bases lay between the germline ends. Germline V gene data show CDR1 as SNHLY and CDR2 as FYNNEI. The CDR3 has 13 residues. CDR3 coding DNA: TGTGCCAGCAGGCTACTATATAACACTGAAGCTTTCTTT. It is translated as CASRLLYNTEAFF. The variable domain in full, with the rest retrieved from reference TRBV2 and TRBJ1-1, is EPEVTQTPSHQVTQMGQEVILRCVPISNHLYFYWYRQILGQKVEFLVSFYNNEISEKSEIFDDQFSVERPDGSNFTLKIRSTKLEDSAMYFCASRLLYNTEAFFGQGTRLTVV.

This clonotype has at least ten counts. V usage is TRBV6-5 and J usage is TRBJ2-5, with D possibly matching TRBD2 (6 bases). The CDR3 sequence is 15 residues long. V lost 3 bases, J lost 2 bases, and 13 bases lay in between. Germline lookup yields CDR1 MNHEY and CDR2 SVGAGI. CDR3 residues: CASSYSASAQETQYF. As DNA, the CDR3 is TGTGCCAGCAGTTATTCGGCTAGCGCTCAAGAGACCCAGTACTTC.

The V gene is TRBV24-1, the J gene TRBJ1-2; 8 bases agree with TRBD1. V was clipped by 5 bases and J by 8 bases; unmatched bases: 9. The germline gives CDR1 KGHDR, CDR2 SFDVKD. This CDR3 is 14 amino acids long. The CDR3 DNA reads TGTGCCACCAGTGGGGACAGGACCCTGGAGGGCTACACCTTC. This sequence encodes CATSGDRTLEGYTF.

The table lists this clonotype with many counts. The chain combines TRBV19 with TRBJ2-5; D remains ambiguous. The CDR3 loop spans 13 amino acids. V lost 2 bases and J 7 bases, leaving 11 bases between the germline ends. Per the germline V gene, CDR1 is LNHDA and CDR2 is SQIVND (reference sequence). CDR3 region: CASSIIKGRTQYF. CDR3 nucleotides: TGTGCCAGTAGTATAATTAAGGGCAGGACCCAGTACTTC.

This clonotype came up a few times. The CDR3 region has the DNA TGTGCCAGCACCTTAGGGGCGCGCAATCAGCCCCAGCATTTT. It yields the protein CASTLGARNQPQHF. J is TRBJ1-5 and V is TRBV12-3 or TRBV12-4; possibly TRBD1 for D (5 bases). V was pared by 7 bases and J by 2 bases, with 12 bases between. CDR3 length: 14 residues.

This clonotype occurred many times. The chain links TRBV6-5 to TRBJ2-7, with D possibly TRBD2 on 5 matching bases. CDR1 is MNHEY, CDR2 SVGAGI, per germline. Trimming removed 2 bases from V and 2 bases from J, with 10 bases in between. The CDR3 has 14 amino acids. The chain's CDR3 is CASSYEGSAYEQYF. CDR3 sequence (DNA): TGTGCCAGCAGTTACGAGGGCAGCGCCTACGAGCAGTACTTC.